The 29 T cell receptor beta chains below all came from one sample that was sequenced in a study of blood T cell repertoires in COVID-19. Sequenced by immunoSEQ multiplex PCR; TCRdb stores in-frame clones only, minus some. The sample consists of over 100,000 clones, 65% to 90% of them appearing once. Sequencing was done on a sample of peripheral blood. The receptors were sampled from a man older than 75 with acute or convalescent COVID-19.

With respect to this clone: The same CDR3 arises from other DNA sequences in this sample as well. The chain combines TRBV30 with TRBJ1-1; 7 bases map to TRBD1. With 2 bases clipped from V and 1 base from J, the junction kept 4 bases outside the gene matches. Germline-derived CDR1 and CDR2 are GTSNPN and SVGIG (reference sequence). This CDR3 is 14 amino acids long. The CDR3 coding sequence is TGTGCCTGGAGTAGGGGGCAAGGGAACACTGAAGCTTTCTTT. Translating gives CAWSRGQGNTEAFF.

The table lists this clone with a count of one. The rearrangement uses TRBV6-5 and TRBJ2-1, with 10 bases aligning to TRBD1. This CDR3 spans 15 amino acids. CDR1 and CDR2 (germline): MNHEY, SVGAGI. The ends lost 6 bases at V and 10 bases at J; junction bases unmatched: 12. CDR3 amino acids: CASRTGGGSAFEQFF. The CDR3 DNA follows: TGTGCCAGCAGGACAGGGGGCGGCTCAGCGTTCGAGCAGTTCTTC.

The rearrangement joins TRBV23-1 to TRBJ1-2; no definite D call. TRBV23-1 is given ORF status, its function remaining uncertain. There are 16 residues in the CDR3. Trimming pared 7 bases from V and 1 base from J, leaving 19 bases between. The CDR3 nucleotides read TGCGCCAGCACTTTTCCTTGCGGGGATCTTAACTATGGCTACACCTTC. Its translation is CASTFPCGDLNYGYTF.

CDR3 DNA: TGTGCCAGCTCACCAAGTCAGACTTTCTTCTCCTACAATGAGCAGTTCTTC. Its protein is CASSPSQTFFSYNEQFF. The V call is TRBV18, the J call TRBJ2-1; the D is unclear. Trimming pared 2 bases from V and 0 bases from J, leaving 14 bases between. Per the germline V gene, CDR1 is KGHSH and CDR2 is LQKENI. The CDR3 runs to 17 residues.

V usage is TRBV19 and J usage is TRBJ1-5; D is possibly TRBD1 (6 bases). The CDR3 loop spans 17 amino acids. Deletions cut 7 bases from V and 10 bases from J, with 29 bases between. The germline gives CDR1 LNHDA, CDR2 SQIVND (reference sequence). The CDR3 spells CASTPGGGGFRPAPQHF. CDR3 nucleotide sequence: TGTGCCAGTACCCCCGGGGGAGGGGGATTTAGGCCGGCTCCCCAGCATTTT. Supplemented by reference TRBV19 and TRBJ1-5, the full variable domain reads DGGITQSPKYLFRKEGQNVTLSCEQNLNHDAMYWYRQDPGQGLRLIYYSQIVNDFQKGDIAEGYSVSREKKESFPLTVTSAQKNPTAFYLCASTPGGGGFRPAPQHFGDGTRLSIL.

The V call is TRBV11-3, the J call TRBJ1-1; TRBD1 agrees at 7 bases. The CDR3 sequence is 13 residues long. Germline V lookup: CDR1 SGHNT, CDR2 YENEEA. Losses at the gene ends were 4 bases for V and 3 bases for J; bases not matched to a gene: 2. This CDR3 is CASSSDRDTEAFF. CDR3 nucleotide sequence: TGTGCCAGCAGCTCAGACAGGGACACTGAAGCTTTCTTT.

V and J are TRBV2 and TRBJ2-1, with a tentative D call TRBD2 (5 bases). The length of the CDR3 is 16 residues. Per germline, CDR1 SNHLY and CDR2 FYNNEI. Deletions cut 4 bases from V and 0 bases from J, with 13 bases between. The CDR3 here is CASSAISGGSYNEQFF. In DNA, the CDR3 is TGTGCCAGCAGTGCCATAAGCGGAGGCTCCTACAATGAGCAGTTCTTC.

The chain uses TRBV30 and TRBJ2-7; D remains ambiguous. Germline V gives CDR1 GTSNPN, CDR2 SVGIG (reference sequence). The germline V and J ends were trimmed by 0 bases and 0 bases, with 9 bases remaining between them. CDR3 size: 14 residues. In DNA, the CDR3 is TGTGCCTGGAGTGTACAGTCTGGCTCCTACGAGCAGTACTTC. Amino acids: CAWSVQSGSYEQYF.

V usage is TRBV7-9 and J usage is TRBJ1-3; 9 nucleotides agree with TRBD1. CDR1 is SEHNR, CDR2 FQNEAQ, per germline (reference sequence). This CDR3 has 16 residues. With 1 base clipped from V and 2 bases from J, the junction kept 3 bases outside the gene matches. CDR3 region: CASSLEGDRAGNTIYF. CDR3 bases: TGTGCCAGCAGCTTAGAAGGGGACAGGGCTGGAAACACCATATATTTT.

This chain's CDR3 is CATSPPATGGTDTQYF. The DNA of the CDR3 is TGTGCCACCAGCCCGCCTGCGACAGGGGGCACAGATACGCAGTATTTT. The chain links TRBV24-1 to TRBJ2-3; 8 bases agree with TRBD1. Trimming at V came to 7 bases and at J to 1 base, leaving 9 bases not matched to a gene. This CDR3 has 16 amino acids. The germline CDR1 and CDR2 sequences are KGHDR and SFDVKD.

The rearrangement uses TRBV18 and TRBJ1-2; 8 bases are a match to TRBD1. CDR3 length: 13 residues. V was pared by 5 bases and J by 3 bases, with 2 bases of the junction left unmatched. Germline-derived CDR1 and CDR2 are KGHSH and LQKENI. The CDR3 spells CASSKDRDYGYTF. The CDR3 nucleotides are TGTGCCAGCTCAAAGGACAGGGACTATGGCTACACCTTC.

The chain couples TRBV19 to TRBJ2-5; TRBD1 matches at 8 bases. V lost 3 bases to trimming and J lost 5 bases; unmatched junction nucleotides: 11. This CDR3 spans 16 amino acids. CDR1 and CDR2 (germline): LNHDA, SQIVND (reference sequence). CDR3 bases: TGTGCCAGTAGTATGGGGACGGGCAGGGGGCCGGAGACCCAGTACTTC. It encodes CASSMGTGRGPETQYF.

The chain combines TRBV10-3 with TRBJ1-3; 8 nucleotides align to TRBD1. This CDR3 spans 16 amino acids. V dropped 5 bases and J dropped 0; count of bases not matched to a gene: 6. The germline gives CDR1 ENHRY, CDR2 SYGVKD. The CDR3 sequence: CAISRTGLRSGNTIYF. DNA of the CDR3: TGTGCCATCAGTCGGACAGGGCTCCGCTCTGGAAACACCATATATTTT.

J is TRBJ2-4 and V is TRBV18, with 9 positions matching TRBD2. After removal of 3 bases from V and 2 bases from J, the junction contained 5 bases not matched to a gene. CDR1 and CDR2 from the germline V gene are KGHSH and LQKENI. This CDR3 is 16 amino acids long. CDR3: CASSPESGGTKNIQYF. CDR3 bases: TGTGCCAGCTCACCTGAGAGCGGGGGGACCAAAAACATTCAGTACTTC. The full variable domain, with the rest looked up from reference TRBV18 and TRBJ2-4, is NAGVMQNPRHLVRRRGQEARLRCSPMKGHSHVYWYRQLPEEGLKFMVYLQKENIIDESGMPKERFSAEFPKEGPSILRIQQVVRGDSAAYFCASSPESGGTKNIQYFGAGTRLSVL.

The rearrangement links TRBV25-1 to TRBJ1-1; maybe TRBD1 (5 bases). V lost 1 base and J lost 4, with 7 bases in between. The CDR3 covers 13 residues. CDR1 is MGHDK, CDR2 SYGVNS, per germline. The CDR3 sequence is CASSELGVTEAFF. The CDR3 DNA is TGTGCCAGCAGTGAATTAGGGGTCACTGAAGCTTTCTTT. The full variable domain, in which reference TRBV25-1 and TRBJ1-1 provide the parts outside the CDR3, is EADIYQTPRYLVIGTGKKITLECSQTMGHDKMYWYQQDPGMELHLIHYSYGVNSTEKGDLSSESTVSRIRTEHFPLTLESARPSHTSQYLCASSELGVTEAFFGQGTRLTVV.

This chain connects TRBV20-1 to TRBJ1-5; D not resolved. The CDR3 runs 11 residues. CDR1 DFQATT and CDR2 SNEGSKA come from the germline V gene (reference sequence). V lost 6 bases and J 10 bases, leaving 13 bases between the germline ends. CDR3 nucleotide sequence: TGCAGTGCCGCCGGGGATGGTCCCCAGCATTTT. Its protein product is CSAAGDGPQHF.

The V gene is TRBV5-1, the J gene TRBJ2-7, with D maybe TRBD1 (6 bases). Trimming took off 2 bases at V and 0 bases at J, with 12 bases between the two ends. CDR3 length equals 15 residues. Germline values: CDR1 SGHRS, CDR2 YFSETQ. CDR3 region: CASSFIGQSSYEQYF. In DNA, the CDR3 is TGCGCCAGCAGCTTCATCGGACAGTCCTCCTACGAGCAGTACTTC.

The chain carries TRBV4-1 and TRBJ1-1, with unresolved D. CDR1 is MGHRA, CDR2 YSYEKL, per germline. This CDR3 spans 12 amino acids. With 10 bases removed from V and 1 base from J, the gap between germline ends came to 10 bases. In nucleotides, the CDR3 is TGCGCCACCTCCCTCGGGAACACTGAAGCTTTCTTT. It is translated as CATSLGNTEAFF.

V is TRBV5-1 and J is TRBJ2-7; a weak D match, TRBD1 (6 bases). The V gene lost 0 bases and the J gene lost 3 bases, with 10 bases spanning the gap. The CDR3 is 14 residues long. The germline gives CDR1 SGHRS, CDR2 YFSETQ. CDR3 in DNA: TGCGCCAGCAGCTTGGGTTCGACAGGCTACGAGCAGTACTTC. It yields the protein CASSLGSTGYEQYF.

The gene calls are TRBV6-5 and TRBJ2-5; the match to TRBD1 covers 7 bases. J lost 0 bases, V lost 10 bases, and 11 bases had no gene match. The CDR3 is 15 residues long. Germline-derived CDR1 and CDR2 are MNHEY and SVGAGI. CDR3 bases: TGTGCCACGGGACCGGGACAGCGTTACCAAGAGACCCAGTACTTC. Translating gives CATGPGQRYQETQYF.

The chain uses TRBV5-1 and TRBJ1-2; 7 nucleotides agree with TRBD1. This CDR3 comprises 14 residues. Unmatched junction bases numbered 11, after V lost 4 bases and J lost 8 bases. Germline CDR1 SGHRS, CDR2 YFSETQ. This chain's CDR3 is CASSPYTGEEGYTF. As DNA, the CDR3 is TGCGCCAGCAGCCCTTATACAGGGGAAGAGGGCTACACCTTC.

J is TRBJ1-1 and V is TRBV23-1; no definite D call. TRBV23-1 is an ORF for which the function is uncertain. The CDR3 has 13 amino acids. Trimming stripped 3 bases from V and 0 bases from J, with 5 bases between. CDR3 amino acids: CASSHEMNTEAFF. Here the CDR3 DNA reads TGCGCCAGCAGTCATGAGATGAACACTGAAGCTTTCTTT.

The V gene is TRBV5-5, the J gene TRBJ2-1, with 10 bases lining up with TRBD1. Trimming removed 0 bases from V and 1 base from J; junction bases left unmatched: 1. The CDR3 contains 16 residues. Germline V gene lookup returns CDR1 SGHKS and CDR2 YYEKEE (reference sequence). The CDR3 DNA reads TGTGCCAGCAGCTTGGGGACAGGGGGGTCCTACAATGAGCAGTTCTTC. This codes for CASSLGTGGSYNEQFF.

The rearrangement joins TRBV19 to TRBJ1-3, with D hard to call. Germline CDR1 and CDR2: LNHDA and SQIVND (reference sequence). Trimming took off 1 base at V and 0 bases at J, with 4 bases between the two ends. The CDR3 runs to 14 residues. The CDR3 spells CASSIASSGNTIYF. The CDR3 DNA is TGTGCCAGTAGTATAGCCAGCTCTGGAAACACCATATATTTT.

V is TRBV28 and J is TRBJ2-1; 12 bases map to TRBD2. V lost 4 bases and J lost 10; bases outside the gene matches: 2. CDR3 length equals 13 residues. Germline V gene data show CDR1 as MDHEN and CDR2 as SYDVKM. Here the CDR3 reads CASSSSGRVEQFF. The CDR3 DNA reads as TGTGCCAGCAGTTCTAGCGGGAGGGTGGAGCAGTTCTTC.

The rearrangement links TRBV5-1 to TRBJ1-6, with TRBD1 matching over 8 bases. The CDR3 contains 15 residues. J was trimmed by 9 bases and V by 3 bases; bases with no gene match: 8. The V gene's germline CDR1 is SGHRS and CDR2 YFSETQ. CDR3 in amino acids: CASSWTGIMVSPLHF. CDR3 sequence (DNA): TGCGCCAGCAGCTGGACAGGGATCATGGTTTCACCCCTCCACTTT.

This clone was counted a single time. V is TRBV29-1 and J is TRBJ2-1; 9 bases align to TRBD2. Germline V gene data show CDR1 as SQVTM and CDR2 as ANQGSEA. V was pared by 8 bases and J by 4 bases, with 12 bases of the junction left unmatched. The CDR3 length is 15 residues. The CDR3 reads CSHVMSTSGYNEQFF. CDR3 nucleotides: TGCAGCCATGTGATGTCGACTAGCGGATACAATGAGCAGTTCTTC.

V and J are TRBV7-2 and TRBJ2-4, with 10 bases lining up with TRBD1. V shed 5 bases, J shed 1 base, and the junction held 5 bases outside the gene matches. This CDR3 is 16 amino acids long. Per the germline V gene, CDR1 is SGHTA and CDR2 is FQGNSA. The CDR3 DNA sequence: TGTGCCAGCAGCCCCGGACAGGGGGAGGCCAAAAACATTCAGTACTTC. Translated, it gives CASSPGQGEAKNIQYF.

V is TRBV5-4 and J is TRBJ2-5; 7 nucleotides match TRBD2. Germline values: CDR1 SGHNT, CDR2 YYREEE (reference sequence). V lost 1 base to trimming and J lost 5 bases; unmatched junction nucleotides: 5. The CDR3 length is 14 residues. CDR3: CASSLIGGGETQYF. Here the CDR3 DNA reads TGTGCCAGCAGCTTGATTGGGGGAGGGGAGACCCAGTACTTC.